The 3 T cell receptor beta chains below come from one sample, sequenced in a study of cytomegalovirus exposure and HLA in healthy donors. The study ran its PCR with 60 Vbeta and 13 Jbeta primers. This table comes from immunoSEQ multiplex PCR, and its TCRdb copy is limited to in-frame clones, with some not included. Here the sample spans approximately 220,000 clones, over 65% being singletons. Source material: PBMCs. These receptors were collected from a man younger than 35 in good health and CMV-seronegative.

The V and J genes are TRBV5-1 and TRBJ2-6, with D possibly being TRBD2 (6 bases). V was pared by 3 bases and J by 1 base, with 8 bases between. From germline, CDR1 is SGHRS and CDR2 YFSETQ. CDR3 length: 15 amino acids. CDR3 sequence reads: CASSSGRSGANVLTF. CDR3 in DNA: TGCGCCAGCAGCTCCGGGAGATCTGGGGCCAACGTCCTGACTTTC.

The V and J genes are TRBV6-1 and TRBJ2-1; D is perhaps TRBD2 (5 bases). The germline CDR1 and CDR2 sequences are MNHNS and SASEGT. This CDR3 is built from 14 residues. V lost 7 bases and J 7 bases, leaving 17 bases between the germline ends. CDR3 DNA sequence: TGTGCCAGCATCTCCCGGGGTGCGCTGAATGAGCAGTTCTTC. Translation gives CASISRGALNEQFF.

This clone appeared a single time. At the DNA level, this CDR3 is encoded by other sequences in the same sample as well. The chain combines TRBV6-1 with TRBJ1-1, with a tentative D call TRBD1 (5 bases). The CDR3 runs to 13 residues. Germline values: CDR1 MNHNS, CDR2 SASEGT. V was pared by 6 bases and J by 1 base, with 9 bases between. As DNA, the CDR3 is TGTGCCAGCAGGGGGGGGACGAACACTGAAGCTTTCTTT. Its protein product is CASRGGTNTEAFF.